What follows are 31 T cell receptor beta chains derived from one specimen sequenced in a study of blood T cell repertoires in COVID-19. The repertoire was sequenced with immunoSEQ multiplex PCR; TCRdb's copy has only in-frame clones and lacks some. The sample has 120,000 to 150,000 clones, just under 85% seen once. Sequenced: peripheral blood. The source of these receptors is a woman aged 40 to 50 with active or convalescent COVID-19.

This chain links TRBV6-1 with TRBJ1-2; 8 bases match TRBD1. The CDR3 has 15 residues. Germline CDR1 MNHNS, CDR2 SASEGT. Unmatched junction bases numbered 4, after V lost 3 bases and J lost 1 base. Here the CDR3 DNA reads TGTGCCAGCAGTGACAGGGGGCGAGGTAACTATGGCTACACCTTC. Residues: CASSDRGRGNYGYTF.

This clone appeared a few times. The CDR3 sequence: CATRQGNDYGYTF. CDR3 bases: TGTGCCACCCGACAGGGGAACGACTATGGCTACACCTTC. This chain joins TRBV28 and TRBJ1-2; 8 positions match TRBD1. There are 13 residues in the CDR3. CDR1 and CDR2 (germline): MDHEN, SYDVKM. V shed 10 bases and J 3 bases; nucleotides not matched to a gene: 7.

As for this clone: Germline and junction disagree at one end, which may indicate a read error. The chain employs TRBV27 and TRBJ2-7, with TRBD2 identical over 9 bases. Germline V gene lookup returns CDR1 MNHEY and CDR2 SMNVEV (reference sequence). The CDR3 totals 12 residues. CDR3 in amino acids: CVTTGASGAQLF. The CDR3 nucleotides read TGTGTAACAACTGGGGCTAGCGGGGCTCAACTCTTC.

The chain is built from TRBV6-2 or TRBV6-3 and TRBJ1-2; D gene unclear. With 0 bases removed from V and 0 bases from J, the gap between germline ends came to 8 bases. The CDR3 has 15 amino acids. Looked up from germline, CDR1 is MNHEY and CDR2 is SVGEGT. The CDR3 nucleotides are TGTGCCAGCAGTTACTCAAGAGAATCTAACTATGGCTACACCTTC. It yields the protein CASSYSRESNYGYTF.

The genes are TRBV5-4 and TRBJ1-1; D gene ambiguous. Germline V gene data show CDR1 as SGHNT and CDR2 as YYREEE (reference sequence). The CDR3 has 14 residues. The V and J ends lost 1 base and 6 bases respectively, with 13 bases between them. The DNA for the CDR3 is TGTGCCAGCAGCTTGATCGGGGTGGAGGCTGAAGCTTTCTTT. It translates to CASSLIGVEAEAFF.

The gene calls are TRBV28 and TRBJ2-7; 11 positions match TRBD2. Germline trimming cut 6 bases from V and 1 base from J; bases unmatched to any gene: 2. Germline CDR1 reads MDHEN; CDR2 reads SYDVKM. The CDR3 sequence is 14 residues long. This chain's CDR3 is CASSPSGGSYEQYF. The CDR3 DNA reads TGTGCCAGCAGCCCTAGCGGGGGGTCCTACGAGCAGTACTTC.

The chain employs TRBV18 and TRBJ1-1, with D unresolved. Per the germline V gene, CDR1 is KGHSH and CDR2 is LQKENI. V gave up 1 base and J gave up 5 bases, with 20 bases separating them. This CDR3 contains 17 residues. The CDR3, as DNA: TGTGCCAGCTCACCACTACTCTTTAGTGTGGTTCGGACTGAAGCTTTCTTT. It codes for CASSPLLFSVVRTEAFF.

DNA of the CDR3: TGTGCCAGCAGTGAAGCGCTAACCGGGAGCTACGAGCAGTACTTC. Translated: CASSEALTGSYEQYF. The rearrangement links TRBV6-1 to TRBJ2-7, with D possibly being TRBD2 (6 bases). The CDR3 is made up of 15 amino acids. Looked up from germline, CDR1 is MNHNS and CDR2 is SASEGT. V shed 0 bases and J shed 3 bases, with 12 bases lying between them.

The chain couples TRBV5-1 to TRBJ2-2, with a weak D call TRBD2 (5 bases). The CDR3 spans 15 residues. Germline V gene lookup returns CDR1 SGHRS and CDR2 YFSETQ. V was shortened by 0 bases and J by 5 bases, with 11 bases between the two germline ends. The CDR3 loop is CASSLVRGGTGELFF. The CDR3 nucleotides are TGCGCCAGCAGCTTGGTTCGGGGTGGGACCGGGGAGCTGTTTTTT.

This chain links TRBV14 with TRBJ1-2, with no clear D. Germline CDR1 reads SGHDN; CDR2 reads FVKESK. V dropped 5 bases and J dropped 6 bases, with 19 bases sitting between them. The CDR3 is made up of 15 amino acids. The DNA of the CDR3 is TGTGCCAGCAGCGCCGGCGGGTTCGGGTTAGATGGCTACACCTTC. It translates to CASSAGGFGLDGYTF. Looking up the rest from reference TRBV14 and TRBJ1-2 gives the full variable domain: EAGVTQFPSHSVIEKGQTVTLRCDPISGHDNLYWYRRVMGKEIKFLLHFVKESKQDESGMPNNRFLAERTGGTYSTLKVQPAELEDSGVYFCASSAGGFGLDGYTFGSGTRLTVV.

The V call is TRBV10-3, the J call TRBJ1-6; D is ambiguous. This CDR3 has 15 amino acids. Per the germline V gene, CDR1 is ENHRY and CDR2 is SYGVKD. With 3 bases removed from V and 9 bases from J, the gap between germline ends came to 15 bases. The CDR3, as DNA: TGTGCCATCAGTGAAGCGGCCGCAAGTGGTTCACCCCTCCACTTT. Its translation is CAISEAAASGSPLHF.

This clone was recorded only once. The V call is TRBV10-3, the J call TRBJ2-3, with TRBD2 matching over 15 bases. The CDR3 length is 18 residues. Per the germline V gene, CDR1 is ENHRY and CDR2 is SYGVKD. V was clipped by 10 bases and J by 7 bases; unmatched bases: 18. The CDR3 region is CATKNEPGLAGGSYTQYF. DNA for the CDR3: TGTGCCACCAAGAACGAACCGGGACTAGCGGGGGGATCCTATACGCAGTATTTT.

The chain combines TRBV6-1 with TRBJ2-5, with 11 bases identical to TRBD2. This CDR3 contains 17 residues. CDR1 and CDR2 (germline): MNHNS, SASEGT. The ends lost 4 bases at V and 1 base at J; junction bases unmatched: 8. The CDR3, as DNA: TGTGCCAGCAGTGCCCGGCTAGCGGGAGGCCCCCAAGAGACCCAGTACTTC. Its translation is CASSARLAGGPQETQYF.

V usage is TRBV28 and J usage is TRBJ2-7, with 8 bases lining up with TRBD1. The CDR3 contains 15 residues. The germline CDR1 and CDR2 sequences are MDHEN and SYDVKM. After removal of 2 bases from V and 5 bases from J, the junction contained 8 bases not matched to a gene. CDR3: CASSLKAGGDHEQYF. The DNA for the CDR3 is TGTGCCAGCAGTTTAAAGGCAGGGGGCGACCACGAGCAGTACTTC. Complete variable domain (other parts from reference TRBV28 and TRBJ2-7): DVKVTQSSRYLVKRTGEKVFLECVQDMDHENMFWYRQDPGLGLRLIYFSYDVKMKEKGDIPEGYSVSREKKERFSLILESASTNQTSMYLCASSLKAGGDHEQYFGPGTRLTVT.

The V and J genes are TRBV6-4 and TRBJ1-6; no clear D gene. The CDR3 is 18 residues long. The V end was cut by 2 bases, the J end by 7 bases, with 21 bases between. The germline V gene has CDR1 MRHNA and CDR2 SNTAGT. The CDR3 region is CASSDPLAEPRQNSPLHF. The CDR3 DNA sequence: TGTGCCAGCAGTGACCCCCTGGCAGAACCTCGACAAAATTCACCCCTCCACTTT.

This clone was seen once. V gene TRBV5-5 combines with J gene TRBJ2-7; tentative D call: TRBD2 (7 bases). Trimming pared 4 bases from V and 5 bases from J, leaving 19 bases between. In germline, CDR1 is SGHKS, CDR2 YYEKEE (reference sequence). The length of the CDR3 is 15 residues. The CDR3: CASSPVRGAKDEQYF. For the CDR3, the DNA is TGTGCCAGCAGCCCAGTTCGGGGGGCGAAGGACGAGCAGTACTTC.

The chain employs TRBV5-5 and TRBJ2-1; D is possibly TRBD2 (6 bases). V was shortened by 4 bases and J by 6 bases, with 14 bases between the two germline ends. Germline V lookup: CDR1 SGHKS, CDR2 YYEKEE (reference sequence). The CDR3 is 14 residues long. The CDR3 reads CASSRPGSGNEQFF. For the CDR3, the DNA is TGTGCCAGCAGCCGTCCCGGGAGTGGCAATGAGCAGTTCTTC.

The chain is built from TRBV6-5 and TRBJ1-6, with 9 bases fitting TRBD1. Trimming took 3 bases from V and 9 from J; bases not matched to a gene: 6. This CDR3 spans 15 amino acids. Germline CDR1 and CDR2: MNHEY and SVGAGI. Here the CDR3 DNA reads TGTGCCAGCAGTTATTTGGGACAGGGAGGTTCACCCCTCCACTTT. Translation: CASSYLGQGGSPLHF.

The chain recombines TRBV5-6 with TRBJ1-6; 8 bases match TRBD1. Germline CDR1 reads SGHDT; CDR2 reads YYEEEE. The CDR3 spans 15 residues. V was clipped by 5 bases and J by 9 bases; unmatched bases: 10. The CDR3 nucleotides are TGTGCCAGCAGTTGGAGGTCAGGGGGCGGTTCACCCCTCCACTTT. Translated: CASSWRSGGGSPLHF.

This chain links TRBV10-1 with TRBJ1-4; 10 bases map to TRBD1. V gave up 6 bases and J gave up 8 bases; unmatched junction bases: 6. Germline V gives CDR1 WNHNN, CDR2 SYGVQD (reference sequence). The CDR3 contains 14 residues. Written as DNA, the CDR3 is TGCGCCAGCAGCGGGACAGGGGCCGGGGAAAAACTGTTTTTT. Translated: CASSGTGAGEKLFF.

This clone has only a few counts. The chain joins TRBV28 to TRBJ1-4; the D gene is possibly TRBD1 (5 bases). The CDR3 has 16 residues. V was trimmed by 5 bases and J by 3 bases, leaving 16 bases between them. The germline V gene has CDR1 MDHEN and CDR2 SYDVKM. In nucleotides, the CDR3 is TGTGCCAGCAGTCTCCACCCGGGGGGGGCTAATGAAAAACTGTTTTTT. It yields the protein CASSLHPGGANEKLFF. Combining the CDR3 with reference TRBV28 and TRBJ1-4 gives the whole variable domain DVKVTQSSRYLVKRTGEKVFLECVQDMDHENMFWYRQDPGLGLRLIYFSYDVKMKEKGDIPEGYSVSREKKERFSLILESASTNQTSMYLCASSLHPGGANEKLFFGSGTQLSVL.

The gene calls are TRBV6-6 and TRBJ1-2; D is possibly TRBD1 (5 bases). V was trimmed by 4 bases and J by 2 bases, leaving 17 bases between them. The CDR3 consists of 16 residues. Germline CDR1 MNHNY, CDR2 SVGAGI (reference sequence). The CDR3 is CASSFDSPRINYGYTF. The CDR3 region has the DNA TGTGCCAGCAGTTTTGACAGCCCGAGGATAAACTATGGCTACACCTTC.

This clone was recorded a few times. This chain uses TRBV19 with TRBJ1-2; D is unresolved. Trimming pared 1 base from V and 4 bases from J, leaving 16 bases between. The CDR3 contains 16 residues. The V gene's germline CDR1 is LNHDA and CDR2 SQIVND (reference sequence). CDR3 nucleotides: TGTGCCAGTAGTATAGGCGGGAGCCTTACATTCTATGGCTACACCTTC. Translation gives CASSIGGSLTFYGYTF.

V is TRBV6-5 and J is TRBJ1-5; 7 nucleotides line up with TRBD1. The CDR3 is 14 amino acids. CDR1 is MNHEY and CDR2 is SVGAGI in the germline V gene. J was trimmed by 3 bases and V by 6 bases; bases with no gene match: 5. CDR3 DNA sequence: TGTGCCAGCAGCCCCGGGACAGCCAATCAGCCCCAGCATTTT. This translates into CASSPGTANQPQHF.

This chain uses TRBV19 with TRBJ1-5, with D uncertain. The V end was cut by 4 bases, the J end by 5 bases, with 18 bases between. Germline V gene sequence: CDR1 LNHDA, CDR2 SQIVND (reference sequence). The CDR3 loop spans 16 amino acids. CDR3 sequence reads: CASSKAGQTNYQPQHF. In DNA, the CDR3 is TGTGCCAGTAGTAAGGCCGGGCAGACTAACTATCAGCCCCAGCATTTT.

The chain couples TRBV6-6 to TRBJ2-3, with 11 bases aligning to TRBD2. Germline CDR1 MNHNY, CDR2 SVGAGI (reference sequence). The V and J ends lost 0 bases and 2 bases, in that order; junction bases with no gene match: 1. The CDR3 contains 16 residues. The CDR3 protein is CASSYSTSGVTDTQYF. The CDR3 region has the DNA TGTGCCAGCAGTTACTCGACTAGCGGGGTCACAGATACGCAGTATTTT.

The chain has TRBV7-2 and TRBJ2-3; D might be TRBD2 (7 bases). Trimming left V 2 bases short and J 5 bases short, with 14 bases between. The CDR3 contains 15 residues. CDR1 and CDR2 from the germline V gene are SGHTA and FQGNSA. The CDR3 bases are TGTGCCAGCAGCTTAAGAGGACTAGGGGGAGATACGCAGTATTTT. This encodes CASSLRGLGGDTQYF.

This chain uses TRBV4-1 with TRBJ1-2; D gene uncertain. Trimming shortened V by 1 base and J by 2 bases, and 5 bases separated the two germline ends. Per germline, CDR1 MGHRA and CDR2 YSYEKL. The CDR3 is 13 residues long. CDR3 coding DNA: TGCGCCAGCAGCCAAGGAGTGAACTATGGCTACACCTTC. Encoded protein: CASSQGVNYGYTF.

The chain couples TRBV27 to TRBJ2-7, with TRBD2 identical over 13 bases. After removal of 6 bases from V and 3 bases from J, the junction contained 5 bases not matched to a gene. CDR3 length equals 15 residues. Germline V gene lookup returns CDR1 MNHEY and CDR2 SMNVEV (reference sequence). CDR3 coding DNA: TGTGCCAGCAGAGGAAGGACTAGCGGGAGCTACGAGCAGTACTTC. This sequence encodes CASRGRTSGSYEQYF.

The chain links TRBV18 to TRBJ1-5; a weak D match, TRBD1 (6 bases). The germline V and J ends were trimmed by 3 bases and 0 bases, with 18 bases remaining between them. Germline V gene data show CDR1 as KGHSH and CDR2 as LQKENI. The CDR3 is 18 amino acids. The CDR3 DNA sequence: TGTGCCAGCTCACCCGACCCCTACAGGGTTAATAGCAATCAGCCCCAGCATTTT. Translating it yields CASSPDPYRVNSNQPQHF.

The rearrangement links TRBV19 to TRBJ2-4, with TRBD1 matching 10 bases. This CDR3 is built from 14 residues. The V segment lost 4 bases and the J segment 8 bases; nucleotides outside the gene matches: 5. Germline values: CDR1 LNHDA, CDR2 SQIVND (reference sequence). The CDR3 nucleotides read TGTGCCAGTAGTACGGACAGGGGGAGGGACATTCAGTACTTC. Amino acid sequence: CASSTDRGRDIQYF.